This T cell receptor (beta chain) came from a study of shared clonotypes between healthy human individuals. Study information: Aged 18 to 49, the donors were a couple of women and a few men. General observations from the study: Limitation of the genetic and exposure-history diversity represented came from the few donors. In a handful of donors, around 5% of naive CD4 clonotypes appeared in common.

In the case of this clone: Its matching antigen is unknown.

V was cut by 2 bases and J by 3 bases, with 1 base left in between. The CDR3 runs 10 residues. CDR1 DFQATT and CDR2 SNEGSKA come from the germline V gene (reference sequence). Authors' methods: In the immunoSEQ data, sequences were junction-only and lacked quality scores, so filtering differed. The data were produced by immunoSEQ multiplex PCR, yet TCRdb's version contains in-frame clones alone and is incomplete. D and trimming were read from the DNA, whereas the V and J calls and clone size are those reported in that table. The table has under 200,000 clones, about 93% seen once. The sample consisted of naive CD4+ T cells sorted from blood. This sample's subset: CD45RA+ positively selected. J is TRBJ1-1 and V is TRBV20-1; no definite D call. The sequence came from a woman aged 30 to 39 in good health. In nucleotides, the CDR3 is TGCAGTGCTAGACACACTGAAGCTTTCTTT. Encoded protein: CSARHTEAFF.